Included here is one TCR beta chain sequence, with context. This record belongs to a study of blood T cell repertoires in COVID-19. CDR3 size: 15 residues. After removal of 6 bases from V and 4 bases from J, the junction contained 9 bases not matched to a gene. Germline V CDR1 and CDR2: MNHEY, SVGAGI. TCRdb keeps only in-frame clones here, not all; method: immunoSEQ multiplex PCR. Of just over 300,000 clones in the sample, about nine tenths were seen once. The V and J genes are TRBV6-5 and TRBJ2-7, with 10 bases matching TRBD2. Sequencing input: PBMCs or T cells enriched from blood (not recorded which). The TCR comes from a man aged 25-45 years who had recovered from COVID-19. The chain's CDR3 is CASSALAGDMYEQYF. Here the CDR3 DNA reads TGTGCCAGCAGCGCGCTAGCGGGAGATATGTACGAGCAGTACTTC.